A selection of T cell receptor beta chains follows, all from one sample in a study of blood T cell repertoires in COVID-19. TCRdb's copy holds only in-frame clones and misses some; the assay was immunoSEQ multiplex PCR. The sample includes fewer than 250,000 clones, roughly 87% seen only once; the top ten take around 8%. The sample comprised peripheral blood. These receptors came from a woman aged 60 to 75 with COVID-19, enrolled during active disease. Each CDR3 is given with its conserved first and last residue. Each record gives: CDR3 length, J gene, V gene, clone size, D gene, CDR3 DNA, CDR3 protein. A D gene is named only where the DNA matches it firmly. A row's size may be missing; if present it is once, few, many or a size class.

>13|TRBJ2-7|TRBV19|-|TRBD1
TGTGCCAGTAGGGACAGGGTCACCTACGAGCAGTACTTC
CASRDRVTYEQYF
>16|TRBJ1-1|TRBV5-4|few|-
TGTGCCAGCAGCGTGGGAGGAGCAGGGCAGAACACTGAAGCTTTCTTT
CASSVGGAGQNTEAFF
>13|TRBJ2-1|TRBV12-3/TRBV12-4|medium-sized|-
TGTGCCAGCAGTTTTGACAGGTACAATGAGCAGTTCTTC
CASSFDRYNEQFF
>13|TRBJ1-1|TRBV2|-|-
TGTGCCAGCAGTAATCAGGGGTTAGCTGAAGCTTTCTTT
CASSNQGLAEAFF
>17|TRBJ1-5|TRBV19|-|TRBD1
TGTGCCAGTAGTACCGGACAGGGGGCGCGGAGCAATCAGCCCCAGCATTTT
CASSTGQGARSNQPQHF
>16|TRBJ1-4|TRBV4-2|few|TRBD1
TGTGCCAGCAGCCACCCCACGGGACAGGAGACTGAAAAACTGTTTTTT
CASSHPTGQETEKLFF
>14|TRBJ1-3|TRBV18|-|-
TGTGCCAGCTCAGCGGACAGACAGCTAAACACCATATATTTT
CASSADRQLNTIYF
>18|TRBJ1-1|TRBV28|-|TRBD1
TGTGCCAGCAGTCTCCCCGGGACAGGGGGTTGGGGGGACACTGAAGCTTTCTTT
CASSLPGTGGWGDTEAFF
>16|TRBJ2-5|TRBV5-5|-|TRBD1
TGTGCCAGCAGCGTAGGGACAGCCAGCCGATTAGAGACCCAGTACTTC
CASSVGTASRLETQYF
>14|TRBJ2-1|TRBV5-1|-|-
TGCGCCAGCTCCTTCGGGGAGTCCTACAATGAGCAGTTCTTC
CASSFGESYNEQFF
>14|TRBJ1-2|TRBV6-1|-|TRBD1
TGTGCCAGCAGTGAAGCGGCAGGGGGCATAGGCTACACCTTC
CASSEAAGGIGYTF
>16|TRBJ1-5|TRBV2|-|-
TGTGCCAGCAGTGAAGCTGTACAGGGAAGCAATCAGCCCCAGCATTTT
CASSEAVQGSNQPQHF
>16|TRBJ1-2|TRBV3-1/TRBV3-2|-|TRBD1
TGTGCCAGCAGCCTCACCCAGACAGGGGGCCGATATGGCTACACCTTC
CASSLTQTGGRYGYTF
>15|TRBJ1-6|TRBV9|-|TRBD1
TGTGCCAGCAGCGGCCGACAGGGAAGTAATTCACCCCTCCACTTT
CASSGRQGSNSPLHF
>16|TRBJ2-7|TRBV11-2|-|TRBD2
TGTGCCAGCAGCACACTAGCGGGAGATAGGGCCTACGAGCAGTACTTC
CASSTLAGDRAYEQYF
>14|TRBJ2-7|TRBV7-2|-|TRBD1
TGTGCCAGCAGCTTATCCAGGGGGCTTAACGAGCAGTACTTC
CASSLSRGLNEQYF
>13|TRBJ1-2|TRBV24-1|few|-
TGTGCCACCAACATGGGGCGTAAGTATGGCTACACCTTC
CATNMGRKYGYTF
>16|TRBJ2-3|TRBV6-5|-|TRBD2
TGTGCCAGCAGTTACTCATTAGCGGGAGCGACAGATACGCAGTATTTT
CASSYSLAGATDTQYF
>16|TRBJ2-7|TRBV19|once|TRBD2
TGTGCCAGTAGTACCCAAGGGGCGGGAGGGCCCTACGAGCAGTACTTC
CASSTQGAGGPYEQYF
>15|TRBJ2-3|TRBV9|-|TRBD2
TGTGCCAGCAGCGAACTAGCGGGTGCAATCGATACGCAGTATTTT
CASSELAGAIDTQYF
>18|TRBJ1-3|TRBV7-2|-|-
TGTGCCAGCAGCTTAGGCCCCCAGGCAGGGTATTATGGAAACACCATATATTTT
CASSLGPQAGYYGNTIYF
>15|TRBJ2-1|TRBV13|-|TRBD1
TGTGCCAGCAGCGGCCGGGACAGGGTTTACAATGAGCAGTTCTTC
CASSGRDRVYNEQFF
>19|TRBJ2-3|TRBV5-1|-|TRBD2
TGCGCCAGCAGCCCCCTAATAACGGGACTAGCGACGGACGGAGATACGCAGTATTTT
CASSPLITGLATDGDTQYF
>18|TRBJ1-5|TRBV19|-|TRBD1
TGTGCCAGTAGTATAGGCTTTGGGACAGGGAGTCGGTACCAGCCCCAGCATTTT
CASSIGFGTGSRYQPQHF
>16|TRBJ2-3|TRBV11-2|-|-
TGTGCCAGCAGACGAGGAAGGGGGGGCCTTATAGATACGCAGTATTTT
CASRRGRGGLIDTQYF
>15|TRBJ1-2|TRBV7-2|-|-
TGTGCCAGCAGCACTAGACAGGCGGGTGTTCATGGCTACACCTTC
CASSTRQAGVHGYTF
>16|TRBJ2-2|TRBV19|-|TRBD2
TGTGCCAGTAGGACTCTAGCGGGTGTTTCGATGGGGGAGCTGTTTTTT
CASRTLAGVSMGELFF
>18|TRBJ1-6|TRBV27|-|-
TGTGCCAGCAGTTTATCCCGGCGGAGGAGCTCCTATAATTCACCCCTCCACTTT
CASSLSRRRSSYNSPLHF
>16|TRBJ2-1|TRBV11-3|once|TRBD2
TGTGCCAGCAGCAAAGGCTCTAGCGGCTCCTACAATGAGCAGTTCTTC
CASSKGSSGSYNEQFF
>14|TRBJ2-2|TRBV5-5|many|-
TGTGCCAGCAGCTTTTCCCTTAGCAGCGGGGAGCTGTTTTTT
CASSFSLSSGELFF
>13|TRBJ1-1|TRBV12-3/TRBV12-4|few|-
TGTGCCAGCAGTTTCGGGGGGAACACTGAAGCTTTCTTT
CASSFGGNTEAFF
>14|TRBJ2-7|TRBV28|-|-
TGTGCCAGCATTGGGGGGAACTATGGCAACGAGCAGTACTTC
CASIGGNYGNEQYF
>13|TRBJ1-5|TRBV19|-|-
TGTGCCAGTACCTTCGGTAGCAATCAGCCCCAGCATTTT
CASTFGSNQPQHF
>15|TRBJ2-1|TRBV7-3|-|TRBD2
TGTGCCAGCAGCTTAACGGCTAGCGGCCACAATGAGCAGTTCTTC
CASSLTASGHNEQFF
>19|TRBJ2-3|TRBV21-1|-|-
TGTGCCAGCAGCAAAGATGTCAGAGGCACAGGAACTGACACAGATACGCAGTATTTT
CASSKDVRGTGTDTDTQYF
>17|TRBJ2-6|TRBV3-1/TRBV3-2|few|TRBD1
TGTGCCAGCAGCCGACAGGGGGGTTCCTCTGGGGCCAACGTCCTGACTTTC
CASSRQGGSSGANVLTF
>14|TRBJ2-7|TRBV20-1|-|-
TGCAGTGCTAGTCTAGGTCGAGGGGGCTACGAGCAGTACTTC
CSASLGRGGYEQYF
>16|TRBJ1-2|TRBV28|few|TRBD1
TGTGCCAGCAGTTTCTCCGGGACAGGGGACAACTATGGCTACACCTTC
CASSFSGTGDNYGYTF
>17|TRBJ2-3|TRBV7-3|once|TRBD2
TGTGCCAGCAGCTTAACGAGTAGCGGGGGGGTCACAGATACGCAGTATTTT
CASSLTSSGGVTDTQYF
>13|TRBJ1-2|TRBV29-1|-|-
TGCAGCGTTATGTGGACATCAATCTATGGCTACACCTTC
CSVMWTSIYGYTF
>11|TRBJ2-2|TRBV28|-|-
TGTGCCAGCAGTGGCCCCGGGGAGCTGTTTTTT
CASSGPGELFF
>15|TRBJ1-1|TRBV6-5|-|-
TGTGCCAGCAGTTACTCGCCCGGGAGGGGCACTGAAGCTTTCTTT
CASSYSPGRGTEAFF
>13|TRBJ1-2|TRBV7-3|-|TRBD1
TGTGCCAGCAGCCCCACAGGGGAGAATGGCTACACCTTC
CASSPTGENGYTF
>20|TRBJ2-5|TRBV1|-|-
TGCACCAGCAGCCAAGAATTAAAGAATATAAGGGGACACTTCCAAGAGACCCAGTACTTC
CTSSQELKNIRGHFQETQYF
>14|TRBJ1-1|TRBV19|-|-
TGTGCCAGTAGTTCGCGGATCTTCTTAATAGAAGCTTTCTTT
CASSSRIFLIEAFF
>15|TRBJ2-3|TRBV7-9|few|-
TGTGCCAGCAGCTTGGCCAGTGCTAGCACAGATACGCAGTATTTT
CASSLASASTDTQYF
>12|TRBJ1-4|TRBV19|once|-
TGTGCCAGTACCCGACACAATGAAAAACTGTTTTTT
CASTRHNEKLFF
>15|TRBJ2-5|TRBV6-6|-|TRBD2
TGTGCCAGCAGAGATAGCGGGGGCATCCAAGAGACCCAGTACTTC
CASRDSGGIQETQYF
>15|TRBJ1-3|TRBV5-6|-|-
TGTGCCAGCAGCTTGGAAGGAGCCGCGGGAAACACCATATATTTT
CASSLEGAAGNTIYF
>14|TRBJ1-5|TRBV28|-|-
TGTGCCAGCAGTTTATTGGACAGCTATCAGCCCCAGCATTTT
CASSLLDSYQPQHF
>14|TRBJ1-1|TRBV6-6|-|-
TGTGCCAGCAGTTACCTCCCTACCGACACTGAAGCTTTCTTT
CASSYLPTDTEAFF
>15|TRBJ1-4|TRBV18|-|-
TGTGCCAGCTCACCCCGGCGGGGAGACGGTGAAAAACTGTTTTTT
CASSPRRGDGEKLFF
>14|TRBJ1-2|TRBV2|-|TRBD1
TGTGCCAGCAGGACAGGGGGCACTAACTATGGCTACACCTTC
CASRTGGTNYGYTF
>17|TRBJ2-5|TRBV18|-|TRBD2
TGTGCCAGCCAACACGGGACTAGCGGTTCAGCTGCAGAGACCCAGTACTTC
CASQHGTSGSAAETQYF
>16|TRBJ1-5|TRBV28|-|TRBD1
TGTGCCAGCAGTTCGGGGACAGGAGCTAGCAATCAGCCCCAGCATTTT
CASSSGTGASNQPQHF
>16|TRBJ1-2|TRBV6-6|-|TRBD1
TGTGCCAGCAGTTACCCTCCGGGACAGGGGATCTATGGCTACACCTTC
CASSYPPGQGIYGYTF
>14|TRBJ2-2|TRBV24-1|few|-
TGTGCCACCAAACCGGGACTGGACACCGGGGAGCTGTTTTTT
CATKPGLDTGELFF
>11|TRBJ1-5|TRBV5-8|-|-
TGTGCCAGCAACCTTAGAGGGCCCCAGCATTTT
CASNLRGPQHF
>15|TRBJ1-6|TRBV6-6|few|TRBD1
TGTGCCAGCAGTACCGCCGGGACAGGGAATTCACCCCTCCACTTT
CASSTAGTGNSPLHF
>13|TRBJ1-5|TRBV27|-|-
TGTGCCAGCAGTACAGGGACCAATCAGCCCCAGCATTTT
CASSTGTNQPQHF